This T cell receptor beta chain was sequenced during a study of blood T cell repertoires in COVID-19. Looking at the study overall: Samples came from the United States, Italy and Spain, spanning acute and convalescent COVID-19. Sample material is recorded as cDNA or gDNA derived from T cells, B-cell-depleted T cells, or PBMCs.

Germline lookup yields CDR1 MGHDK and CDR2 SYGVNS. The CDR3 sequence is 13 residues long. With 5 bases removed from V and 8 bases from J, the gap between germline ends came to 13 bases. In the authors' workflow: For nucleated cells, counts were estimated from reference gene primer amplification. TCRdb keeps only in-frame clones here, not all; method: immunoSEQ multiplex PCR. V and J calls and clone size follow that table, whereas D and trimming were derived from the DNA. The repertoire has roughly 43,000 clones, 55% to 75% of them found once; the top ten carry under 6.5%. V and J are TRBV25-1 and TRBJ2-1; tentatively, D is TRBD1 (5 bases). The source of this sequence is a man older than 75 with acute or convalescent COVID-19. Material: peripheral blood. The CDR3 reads CASSPAPGYEQFF. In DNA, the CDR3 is TGTGCCAGCAGTCCAGCACCAGGGTATGAGCAGTTCTTC. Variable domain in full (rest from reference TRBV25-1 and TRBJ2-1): EADIYQTPRYLVIGTGKKITLECSQTMGHDKMYWYQQDPGMELHLIHYSYGVNSTEKGDLSSESTVSRIRTEHFPLTLESARPSHTSQYLCASSPAPGYEQFFGPGTRLTVL.